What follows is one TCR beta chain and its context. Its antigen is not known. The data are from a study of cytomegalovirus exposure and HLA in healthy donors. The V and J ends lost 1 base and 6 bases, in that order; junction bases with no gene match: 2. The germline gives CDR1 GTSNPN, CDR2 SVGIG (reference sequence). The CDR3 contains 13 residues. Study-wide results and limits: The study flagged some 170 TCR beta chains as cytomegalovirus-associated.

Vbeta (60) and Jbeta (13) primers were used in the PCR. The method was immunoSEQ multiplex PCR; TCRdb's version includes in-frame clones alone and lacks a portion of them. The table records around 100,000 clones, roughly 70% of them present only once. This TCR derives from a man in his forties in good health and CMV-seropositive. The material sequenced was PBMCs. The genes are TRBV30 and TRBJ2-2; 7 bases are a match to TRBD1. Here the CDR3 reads CAWSGQGAGELFF. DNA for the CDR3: TGTGCCTGGAGTGGGCAGGGGGCCGGGGAGCTGTTTTTT.